This T cell receptor beta chain was recorded in a study of blood T cells in healthy people across ages (dated by TCRdb to 2014 to 2015). The study in broad terms: In model experiments, roughly one uniquely barcoded TCR beta cDNA molecule per two T cells was captured by template switching. The study measured age-related changes in TCR beta repertoire diversity using deep sequencing normalized with unique cDNA molecular identifiers. The donors were divided into four age groups: young (average about 15 years), middle-aged (around 37), aged (roughly 66) and long-lived (82). To avoid experimental bias, donors of different ages were distributed randomly across sequencing lanes. The study analyzed two additional independent replicas of 1 million unique cDNA reads from the same blood draw for two donors, one aged 18 to 30 and one aged 80 or older.

The library was made by 5' RACE. Sequencing relied on an Illumina HiSeq 2500. A second roughly 7 to 11 cycle PCR used a sample-barcoded 5' primer and a J-beta primer mix. A unique molecular identifier was introduced onto each TCR beta cDNA molecule by a template-switch 5' adaptor carrying 12 random nucleotides. Each sample yielded at least 2.5 million CDR3-containing paired-end reads. All of the RNA was converted into first-strand cDNA using the Mint cDNA synthesis kit, with a TRBC-specific oligonucleotide serving as the primer. Following uracil-DNA glycosylase treatment, a first 18-cycle PCR with universal primers M1SS and BC2_uni_R was performed on all cDNA. The authors' pipeline ran thus. Each sample was normalized by randomly selecting 1 million high-quality reads, each carrying a distinct molecular identifier. Reads sharing molecular identifiers were discarded rather than binned into consensus sequences. CDR3 identification, clonotype clustering and error correction used MiTCR with a Q25 quality threshold and the strictest error-elimination algorithm. A nonparametric unseen species model with Euler transformation was used to estimate a lower bound on total TCR beta diversity. The public reads were run again by TCRdb, first through fastp at Q25 and then through MiXCR, and only productive beta chains were kept. When rows share a CDR3 protein, they turn into one entry using the most common DNA and genes. The V and J calls here are based on TCRdb, not the publication. Counted in this sample were roughly 1.5 million distinct CDR3 sequences; under 55% of them appeared once. The ten largest clonotypes hold approximately 4.1% of the sample.

Results and caveats for the whole study, not just this receptor: The long-lived group showed more naive CD4+ T cells, fewer expanded clones and increased TCR diversity than the aged group, suggesting age selection. Because donor CMV infection status was unknown, age-related changes in expanded clonotypes were potentially confounded. Bulk unsorted PBMC profiling prevented conclusive comparison of naive and antigen-experienced compartments. Observed TCR beta diversity per million T cells fell roughly linearly with age, and a significant reduction was already apparent by age around 39. Total diversity estimates from one million sequenced T cells were considered lower bounds and underestimates. Observed TCR beta diversity correlated strongly with the percentage of naive T cells measured by flow cytometry.

A single count supports this clonotype. Its antigen is not yet known. No much larger clone is present one base from it, and per-base qualities are unavailable. The 39 donors, aged about 6 to 100 years, were systemically healthy Caucasian individuals from Russia. About 10 milliliters of peripheral blood were collected from each donor into EDTA-treated Vacutainer tubes. PBMCs were isolated by Ficoll-Paque density-gradient centrifugation, with at least 6.5 million obtained per sample. Trizol reagent was used to extract total RNA from the PBMCs, yielding at least 5 micrograms per sample. Naive CD45RAhigh/CD27high T cell percentages were measured by flow cytometry on a PBMC aliquot from every donor. From cysteine to phenylalanine, the CDR3 is 13 amino acids long. Of the read, only the CDR3 DNA is kept; its 39 bases are in frame from base 1. V and J are trimmed by 5 bases and 7 bases, and the gene matches miss 4 bases of the junction. CDR1 and CDR2 are drawn from the germline V gene (reference sequence): SEHNR, FQNEAQ.

The sample comprised blood. The chain employs TRBV7-9 and TRBJ2-1, with 8 central nucleotides matching TRBD2. The receptor's source is a woman aged 18-29 years in good health. The CDR3 amino acid sequence is: CASSETSENEQFF. The nucleotide sequence reads as follows: TGTGCCAGCAGCGAGACTAGCGAAAATGAGCAGTTCTTC. The CDR3 plus the reference TRBV7-9 and TRBJ2-1 genes for the other parts give the full variable domain: DTGVSQNPRHKITKRGQNVTFRCDPISEHNRLYWYRQTLGQGPEFLTYFQNEAQLEKSRLLSDRFSAERPKGSFSTLEIQRTEQGDSAMYLCASSETSENEQFFGPGTRLTVL.